These 28 T cell receptor beta chains originate from one sample sequenced in a study of shared clonotypes between healthy human individuals (dated by TCRdb to the early 2020s). Library creation used the immunoSEQ multiplex PCR assay. Drawn from immuneACCESS, this table holds only the in-frame rearrangements with V and J called that TCRdb kept. Clones are partly lost; checked studies trace under half to an unresolved V gene and leave the rest unexplained. The sample yields more than 2,000,000 clones; 85% to 95% were counted once. Of the sample, 0.14% falls within the top ten clones. The sequenced sample consisted of naive CD4+ T cells sorted from blood. This specimen's cell subset or site label, interpreted: CD45RA+ positively selected. The origin of the receptors is a man in his late teens or twenties in good health.

V gene TRBV6-1 combines with J gene TRBJ1-1; the D gene is possibly TRBD1 (5 bases). Germline V gives CDR1 MNHNS, CDR2 SASEGT. V lost 4 bases, J lost 2 bases, and 11 bases lay in between. The CDR3 has 14 amino acids. CDR3 in DNA: TGTGCCAGCAGTGTGGGACTCCCTAACACTGAAGCTTTCTTT. Its protein is CASSVGLPNTEAFF.

This chain joins TRBV5-4 and TRBJ2-3; 8 nucleotides line up with TRBD2. The CDR3 runs 17 residues. J lost 2 bases, V lost 4 bases, and 12 bases had no gene match. The germline V gene encodes CDR1 SGHNT and CDR2 YYREEE (reference sequence). The CDR3 sequence is CASSDLGSGMTTDTQYF. CDR3 in DNA: TGTGCCAGCAGCGACTTGGGTAGCGGGATGACCACAGATACGCAGTATTTT.

This chain joins TRBV14 and TRBJ1-3, with TRBD1 identical over 8 bases. This CDR3 is 14 amino acids long. CDR1 SGHDN and CDR2 FVKESK come from the germline V gene. The V and J ends lost 4 bases and 4 bases, in that order; junction bases with no gene match: 3. The CDR3 DNA sequence: TGTGCCAGCAGCCGGACAGGGCTAGGAAACACCATATATTTT. Protein sequence: CASSRTGLGNTIYF.

The chain recombines TRBV11-2 with TRBJ2-5; 9 bases line up with TRBD1. Germline V gives CDR1 SGHAT, CDR2 FQNNGV. The CDR3 sequence is 14 residues long. V lost 5 bases to trimming and J lost 7 bases; unmatched junction nucleotides: 8. CDR3: CASSPGQGIVTQYF. The CDR3 nucleotides are TGTGCCAGCAGCCCCGGACAGGGGATTGTGACCCAGTACTTC.

This clone appeared a few times. V and J are TRBV2 and TRBJ1-4, with TRBD1 as a possible D gene (6 bases). CDR3 size: 14 residues. V was trimmed by 10 bases and J by 1 base, leaving 13 bases between them. Germline CDR1 and CDR2: SNHLY and FYNNEI. This chain's CDR3 is CATQVQGTNEKLFF. The CDR3 DNA is TGTGCCACGCAGGTACAGGGAACTAATGAAAAACTGTTTTTT. Variable domain in full (rest from reference TRBV2 and TRBJ1-4): EPEVTQTPSHQVTQMGQEVILRCVPISNHLYFYWYRQILGQKVEFLVSFYNNEISEKSEIFDDQFSVERPDGSNFTLKIRSTKLEDSAMYFCATQVQGTNEKLFFGSGTQLSVL.

The rearrangement joins TRBV6-4 to TRBJ2-3; 9 positions agree with TRBD2. Trimming removed 4 bases from V and 6 bases from J; junction bases left unmatched: 2. The germline V gene has CDR1 MRHNA and CDR2 SNTAGT. The CDR3 sequence is 13 residues long. The CDR3 is CASSGSGGDTQYF. The CDR3 nucleotides read TGTGCCAGCAGTGGTAGCGGGGGTGATACGCAGTATTTT.

The chain has TRBV5-5 and TRBJ2-3; D is perhaps TRBD2 (6 bases). V gave up 4 bases and J gave up 4 bases, with 10 bases separating them. The CDR3 contains 13 residues. Germline V gene lookup returns CDR1 SGHKS and CDR2 YYEKEE (reference sequence). The CDR3 DNA follows: TGTGCCAGCAGCCCCCCGGGGGCAGATACGCAGTATTTT. Encoded protein: CASSPPGADTQYF.

The rearrangement joins TRBV28 to TRBJ2-7; 9 nucleotides line up with TRBD1. This CDR3 contains 15 residues. The germline V gene has CDR1 MDHEN and CDR2 SYDVKM. J was trimmed by 2 bases and V by 5 bases; bases with no gene match: 7. The DNA for the CDR3 is TGTGCCAGCAGTCGACTCGGACAGGGGACCTACGAGCAGTACTTC. This encodes CASSRLGQGTYEQYF.

The rearrangement links TRBV2 to TRBJ2-1; unclear D gene. Per the germline V gene, CDR1 is SNHLY and CDR2 is FYNNEI. Trimming left V 8 bases short and J 4 bases short, with 9 bases between. This CDR3 has 12 amino acids. CDR3 in amino acids: CASEIVYNEQFF. For the CDR3, the DNA is TGTGCCAGCGAAATAGTTTACAATGAGCAGTTCTTC.

V and J are TRBV5-4 and TRBJ1-1; TRBD1 might be the D (5 bases). Per the germline V gene, CDR1 is SGHNT and CDR2 is YYREEE (reference sequence). The V end lost 3 bases, the J end lost 7 bases, and 10 bases lay between the germline ends. The length of the CDR3 is 12 residues. The CDR3 reads CASSSGHGEAFF. The DNA for the CDR3 is TGTGCCAGCAGCTCTGGACACGGTGAAGCTTTCTTT.

The chain links TRBV10-3 to TRBJ1-1; D uncertain. Between the trimmed V and J ends, which lost 1 base and 1 base, there was a span of 7 bases. The germline V gene encodes CDR1 ENHRY and CDR2 SYGVKD. This CDR3 contains 14 residues. The CDR3 loop is CAISEFQTNTEAFF. The DNA of the CDR3 is TGTGCCATCAGTGAGTTCCAGACGAACACTGAAGCTTTCTTT.

J is TRBJ2-7 and V is TRBV5-1; D gene unclear. V lost 0 bases, J lost 2 bases, and 12 bases lay in between. The CDR3 extends over 15 amino acids. Germline V gives CDR1 SGHRS, CDR2 YFSETQ. CDR3 sequence (DNA): TGCGCCAGCAGCTTGGGCGCTTTGGTCACCTACGAGCAGTACTTC. It encodes CASSLGALVTYEQYF.

The chain uses TRBV7-3 and TRBJ2-1; D is undetermined. The germline V and J ends were trimmed by 2 bases and 0 bases, with 8 bases remaining between them. The CDR3 contains 15 residues. The germline V gene has CDR1 SGHTA and CDR2 FQGTGA. The CDR3 reads CASSLHRSSYNEQFF. The CDR3 nucleotides read TGTGCCAGCAGCTTACACCGAAGCTCCTACAATGAGCAGTTCTTC.

In regard to this clone: This specimen includes other DNA sequences encoding the same CDR3. V and J are TRBV7-2 and TRBJ1-2; TRBD1 aligns across 7 bases. Germline lookup yields CDR1 SGHTA and CDR2 FQGNSA. The CDR3 loop spans 15 amino acids. With 2 bases clipped from V and 1 base from J, the junction kept 4 bases outside the gene matches. The CDR3 reads CASSLSGTVNYGYTF. The CDR3, as DNA: TGTGCCAGCAGCTTATCCGGGACAGTTAACTATGGCTACACCTTC.

This clone was recorded a few times. The chain carries TRBV19 and TRBJ1-5; D unresolved. CDR3 length: 15 amino acids. Germline loops: CDR1 LNHDA, CDR2 SQIVND (reference sequence). V lost 5 bases, J lost 0 bases, and 11 bases lay in between. CDR3 region: CASSERIYSNQPQHF. CDR3 DNA sequence: TGTGCCAGTAGTGAGAGGATCTATAGCAATCAGCCCCAGCATTTT.

This rearrangement joins TRBV5-1 to TRBJ2-5; D is possibly TRBD1 or TRBD2 (6 bases each). The CDR3 consists of 14 residues. Germline lookup yields CDR1 SGHRS and CDR2 YFSETQ. V was cut by 7 bases and J by 2 bases, with 15 bases left in between. The DNA of the CDR3 is TGCGCCAGCGCTCGGGGGCAGCTACAAGAGACCCAGTACTTC. This translates into CASARGQLQETQYF.

CDR3 residues: CASGRYGGTDTQYF. The CDR3 DNA is TGTGCCAGCGGTCGATACGGGGGCACAGATACGCAGTATTTT. This rearrangement joins TRBV28 to TRBJ2-3; TRBD2 might be the D (5 bases). V gave up 8 bases and J gave up 1 base, with 13 bases separating them. Germline V CDR1 and CDR2: MDHEN, SYDVKM. The CDR3 runs 14 residues.

This rearrangement joins TRBV11-2 to TRBJ1-6, with a tentative D call TRBD1 (5 bases). Germline loops: CDR1 SGHAT, CDR2 FQNNGV. The CDR3 is made up of 14 amino acids. The ends were cut back, 8 bases at V and 6 bases at J, with 14 bases in the middle. The CDR3 sequence is CASQRGLVNSPLHF. The CDR3 bases are TGTGCCAGCCAAAGGGGTCTCGTTAATTCACCCCTCCACTTT. The whole variable domain, remainder taken from reference TRBV11-2 and TRBJ1-6, is EAGVAQSPRYKIIEKRQSVAFWCNPISGHATLYWYQQILGQGPKLLIQFQNNGVVDDSQLPKDRFSAERLKGVDSTLKIQPAKLEDSAVYLCASQRGLVNSPLHFGNGTRLTVT.

This clone showed up just once. The CDR3 here is CASSPPTGPTDTQYF. The CDR3, as DNA: TGTGCCAGCTCACCCCCGACAGGGCCCACAGATACGCAGTATTTT. The chain uses TRBV18 and TRBJ2-3; the match to TRBD1 covers 7 bases. The V and J ends lost 3 bases and 2 bases, in that order; junction bases with no gene match: 5. CDR1 and CDR2 (germline): KGHSH, LQKENI. This CDR3 spans 15 amino acids.

The V call is TRBV4-3, the J call TRBJ2-7; 7 bases agree with TRBD2. This CDR3 comprises 16 residues. V lost 0 bases, J lost 3 bases, and 8 bases stayed unmatched. Germline V gene data show CDR1 as LGHNA and CDR2 as YSLEER. CDR3: CASSQEAGRGVYEQYF. CDR3 bases: TGCGCCAGCAGCCAAGAAGCGGGACGGGGGGTCTACGAGCAGTACTTC.

This clone was detected once. The chain employs TRBV2 and TRBJ1-4; 7 bases fit TRBD1. The CDR3 loop spans 14 amino acids. V shed 3 bases, J shed 5 bases, and the junction held 3 bases outside the gene matches. CDR1 is SNHLY and CDR2 is FYNNEI in the germline V gene. In DNA, the CDR3 is TGTGCCAGCAGTGACCAGGGGGGGAATGAAAAACTGTTTTTT. It translates to CASSDQGGNEKLFF.

The chain couples TRBV4-3 to TRBJ2-7; 8 positions agree with TRBD1. The germline V gene has CDR1 LGHNA and CDR2 YSLEER. The ends lost 1 base at V and 6 bases at J; junction bases unmatched: 2. This CDR3 comprises 13 residues. Here the CDR3 reads CASSQVTGGEQYF. Written as DNA, the CDR3 is TGCGCCAGCAGCCAAGTTACAGGGGGCGAGCAGTACTTC.

V usage is TRBV11-2 and J usage is TRBJ2-1; no reliable D call. The CDR3 contains 16 residues. Germline V gives CDR1 SGHAT, CDR2 FQNNGV. V dropped 3 bases and J dropped 0 bases, with 12 bases sitting between them. CDR3 nucleotide sequence: TGTGCCAGCAGCTTTACGACCGCCAGCTCCTACAATGAGCAGTTCTTC. It codes for CASSFTTASSYNEQFF. Complete variable domain (other parts from reference TRBV11-2 and TRBJ2-1): EAGVAQSPRYKIIEKRQSVAFWCNPISGHATLYWYQQILGQGPKLLIQFQNNGVVDDSQLPKDRFSAERLKGVDSTLKIQPAKLEDSAVYLCASSFTTASSYNEQFFGPGTRLTVL.

The V and J genes are TRBV29-1 and TRBJ2-5, with 9 positions matching TRBD1. The last part of the DNA fits TRBJ2-7 better; the J call may be wrong. The V gene's germline CDR1 is SQVTM and CDR2 ANQGSEA. This CDR3 comprises 13 residues. The CDR3 bases are TGCAGCGTTGAGGACAGGGGTACCTACGAGCAGTACTTC. Residues: CSVEDRGTYEQYF.

The V gene is TRBV5-4, the J gene TRBJ1-4; D not certain. Between the trimmed V and J ends, which lost 2 bases and 3 bases, there was a span of 14 bases. The CDR3 spans 16 residues. In germline, CDR1 is SGHNT, CDR2 YYREEE (reference sequence). Here the CDR3 reads CASSLGLEVANEKLFF. CDR3 DNA: TGTGCCAGCAGCTTAGGGTTAGAAGTGGCTAATGAAAAACTGTTTTTT.

The CDR3 sequence: CAINRDNTDTQYF. The CDR3 nucleotides read TGTGCCATCAATCGGGACAACACAGATACGCAGTATTTT. The chain combines TRBV10-3 with TRBJ2-3; a possible D gene is TRBD1 (6 bases). CDR1 is ENHRY and CDR2 is SYGVKD in the germline V gene. The V end lost 7 bases, the J end lost 2 bases, and 10 bases lay between the germline ends. The CDR3 runs to 13 residues.

The genes are TRBV6-5 and TRBJ2-3, with no clear D. Germline V gene data show CDR1 as MNHEY and CDR2 as SVGAGI. This CDR3 region has 13 residues. The ends were cut back, 8 bases at V and 0 bases at J, with 9 bases in the middle. The CDR3 sequence: CASQKDSTDTQYF. The CDR3 DNA reads as TGTGCCAGCCAAAAAGACAGCACAGATACGCAGTATTTT.

The chain employs TRBV4-3 and TRBJ2-2; TRBD1 aligns across 8 bases. CDR3 length equals 16 residues. The ends lost 0 bases at V and 5 bases at J; junction bases unmatched: 5. Germline V CDR1 and CDR2: LGHNA, YSLEER. The CDR3 region is CASSQEPGGLTGELFF. Here the CDR3 DNA reads TGCGCCAGCAGCCAAGAACCAGGGGGCTTAACCGGGGAGCTGTTTTTT.